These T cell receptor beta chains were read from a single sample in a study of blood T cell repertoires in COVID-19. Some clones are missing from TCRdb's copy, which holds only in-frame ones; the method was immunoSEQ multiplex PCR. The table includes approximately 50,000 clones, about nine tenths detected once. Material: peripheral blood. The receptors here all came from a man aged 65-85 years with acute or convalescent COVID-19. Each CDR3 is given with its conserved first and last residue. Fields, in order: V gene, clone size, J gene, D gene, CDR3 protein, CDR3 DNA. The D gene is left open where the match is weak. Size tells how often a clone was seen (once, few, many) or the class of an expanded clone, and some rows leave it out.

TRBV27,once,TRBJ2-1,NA,CASSVRGLYNEQFF,TGTGCCAGCAGTGTTCGCGGGCTATACAATGAGCAGTTCTTC
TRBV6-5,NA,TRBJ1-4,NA,CASSYSLEGSNEKLFF,TGTGCCAGCAGTTACTCTTTGGAGGGGTCTAATGAAAAACTGTTTTTT
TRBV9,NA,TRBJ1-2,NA,CASSDSGVKNYGYTF,TGTGCCAGCAGCGACTCAGGGGTGAAGAACTATGGCTACACCTTC
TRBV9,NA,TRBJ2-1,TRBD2,CASSPSGGTYNEQFF,TGTGCCAGCAGTCCTAGCGGGGGTACCTACAATGAGCAGTTCTTC
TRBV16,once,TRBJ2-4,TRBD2,CASSQWAWTSGKNIQYF,TGTGCCAGCAGCCAATGGGCGTGGACTAGCGGAAAAAACATTCAGTACTTC
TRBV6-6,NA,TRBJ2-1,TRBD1,CASLRDRVGNEQFF,TGTGCCAGTCTCCGGGACAGGGTGGGCAATGAGCAGTTCTTC
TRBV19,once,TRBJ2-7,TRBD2,CASSLAGGRYEQYF,TGTGCCAGTAGTCTAGCGGGGGGTAGGTACGAGCAGTACTTC
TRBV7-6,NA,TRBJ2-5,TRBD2,CASSPHPGLVRETQYF,TGTGCCAGCAGCCCTCACCCGGGACTAGTCCGAGAGACCCAGTACTTC
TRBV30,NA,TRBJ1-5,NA,CAWSEGFNSNQPQHF,TGTGCCTGGAGTGAGGGGTTCAATAGCAATCAGCCCCAGCATTTT
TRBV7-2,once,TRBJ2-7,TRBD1,CASSPRPGQGAASYEQYF,TGTGCCAGCAGCCCCCGACCGGGACAGGGGGCGGCGTCCTACGAGCAGTACTTC
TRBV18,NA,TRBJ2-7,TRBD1,CASSPGQLLGEQYF,TGTGCCAGCTCACCGGGACAGCTTTTGGGCGAGCAGTACTTC